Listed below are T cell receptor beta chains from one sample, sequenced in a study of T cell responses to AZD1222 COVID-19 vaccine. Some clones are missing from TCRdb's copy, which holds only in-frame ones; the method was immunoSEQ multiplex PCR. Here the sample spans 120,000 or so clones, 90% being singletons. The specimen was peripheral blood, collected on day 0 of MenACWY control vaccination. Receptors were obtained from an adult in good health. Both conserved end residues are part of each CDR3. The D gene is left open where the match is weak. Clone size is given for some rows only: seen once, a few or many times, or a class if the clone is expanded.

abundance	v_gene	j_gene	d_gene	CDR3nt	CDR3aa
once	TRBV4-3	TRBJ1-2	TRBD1	TGCGCCAGCAGCCATGGACAGGGGGTTGGCTATGGCTACACCTTC	CASSHGQGVGYGYTF
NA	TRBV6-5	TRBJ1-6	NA	TGTGCCAGCAGTTCTAGGGTTGAAATATCACCCCTCCACTTT	CASSSRVEISPLHF
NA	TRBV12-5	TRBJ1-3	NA	TGTGCTAGTGCCCCATCGGGAGCTGGAAACACCATATATTTT	CASAPSGAGNTIYF
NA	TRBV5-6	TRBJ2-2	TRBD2	TGTGCCAGCAGCTTGGCGCGACTAGCGGGGAGAAACACCGGGGAGCTGTTTTTT	CASSLARLAGRNTGELFF
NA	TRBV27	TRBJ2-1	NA	TGTGCCAGCAAGTCGTTATGGGAGCAGTTCTTC	CASKSLWEQFF
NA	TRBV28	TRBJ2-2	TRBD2	TGTGCCAGCAGACGCCGGACTAGCGGGAGGATCAAGACCGGGGAGCTGTTTTTT	CASRRRTSGRIKTGELFF
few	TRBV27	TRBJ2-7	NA	TGTGCCAGCAGTCCAACAGGGAAGGGGAGCTACGAGCAGTACTTC	CASSPTGKGSYEQYF
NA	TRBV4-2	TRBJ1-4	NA	TGTGCCAGCAGCCCCCTGGCCCTGATAACGGAAAAACTGTTTTTT	CASSPLALITEKLFF
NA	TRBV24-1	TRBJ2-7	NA	TGTGCCACCAGTGACGCTGACAGCGACGAGCAGTACTTC	CATSDADSDEQYF
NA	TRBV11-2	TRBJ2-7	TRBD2	TGTGCCAGCAGCTCCATGACTAGCCGGTGGGACTACGAGCAGTACTTC	CASSSMTSRWDYEQYF
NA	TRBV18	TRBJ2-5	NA	TGTGCCAGCTCACGGATGGGCGGGATGTCGGACCAAGAGACCCAGTACTTC	CASSRMGGMSDQETQYF
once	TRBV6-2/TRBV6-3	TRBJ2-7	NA	TGTGCCAGCAGCATTGACCGCATCTCGCAGTACTTC	CASSIDRISQYF
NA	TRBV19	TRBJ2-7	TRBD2	TGTGCCAGCCATCGGACTAGCGGTACCTACGAGCAGTACTTC	CASHRTSGTYEQYF
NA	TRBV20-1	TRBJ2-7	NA	TGCAGTGCTAGTGGTCGGGAGAGCTTTACTCGCGAGCAGTACTTC	CSASGRESFTREQYF
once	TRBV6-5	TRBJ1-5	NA	TGTGCCAGCAGTCGAGGACTGATGAATCAGCCCCAGCATTTT	CASSRGLMNQPQHF
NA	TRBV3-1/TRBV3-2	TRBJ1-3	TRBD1	TGTGCCAGCAGCCAGGCGACAGGGGTCAGGACTGGAAACACCATATATTTT	CASSQATGVRTGNTIYF
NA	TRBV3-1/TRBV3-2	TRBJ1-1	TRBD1	TGTGCCAGCAGCCACACTGGACAGGCCAACACTGAAGCTTTCTTT	CASSHTGQANTEAFF
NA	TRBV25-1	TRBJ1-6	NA	TGTGCCAGCAGTGCCCTCCGACAGACCTATAATTCACCCCTCCACTTT	CASSALRQTYNSPLHF
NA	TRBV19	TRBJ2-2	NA	TGTGCCAGTAGGAAGACCTGGACAGCGGCGAACACCGGGGAGCTGTTTTTT	CASRKTWTAANTGELFF
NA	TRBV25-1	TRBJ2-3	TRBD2	TGTGCCAGCAGTGAATTGGGAGGGGGCACAGATACGCAGTATTTT	CASSELGGGTDTQYF
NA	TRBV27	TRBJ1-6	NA	TGTGCCAGCAGTTCCCGGACAAAAGGGAATTCACCCCTCCACTTT	CASSSRTKGNSPLHF
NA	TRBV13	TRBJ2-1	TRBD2	TGTGCCAGCAGCTCGGCCGGGGGGGCGCTCAATGAGCAGTTCTTC	CASSSAGGALNEQFF
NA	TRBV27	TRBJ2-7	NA	TGTGCCAGCAGTTACGGCACGGAGAGCTACGAGCAGTACTTC	CASSYGTESYEQYF
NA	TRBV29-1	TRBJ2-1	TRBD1	TGCAGCGTTAGACAGGGGGCCAGCTACAATGAGCAGTTCTTC	CSVRQGASYNEQFF
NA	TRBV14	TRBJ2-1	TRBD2	TGTGCCAGCAAGGGGCTAGCGGTAGAGCAGTTCTTC	CASKGLAVEQFF
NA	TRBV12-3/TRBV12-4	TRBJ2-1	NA	TGTGCCAGCAGTTGGGACCGGGAAGATGAGCAGTTCTTC	CASSWDREDEQFF
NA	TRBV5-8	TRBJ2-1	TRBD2	TGTGCCAGCAGCCCCGGCACTAGCGGGAGGTCCCTATACAATGGTGAGCAGTTCTTC	CASSPGTSGRSLYNGEQFF
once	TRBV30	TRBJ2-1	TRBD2	TGTGCCTGGAGCGGACTAGCGGGCTACAATGAGCAGTTCTTC	CAWSGLAGYNEQFF
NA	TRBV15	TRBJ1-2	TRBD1	TGTGCCATTGGACAGGACTACAACTATGGCTACACCTTC	CAIGQDYNYGYTF
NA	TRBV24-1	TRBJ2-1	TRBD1	TGTGCCACCAGTGATTTAGGGGACAGGGACAACAATGAGCAGTTCTTC	CATSDLGDRDNNEQFF
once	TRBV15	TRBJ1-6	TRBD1	TGTGCCACCAATCAAGTGACAGGGGTCTTGGGTTCACCCCTCCACTTT	CATNQVTGVLGSPLHF
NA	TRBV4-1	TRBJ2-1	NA	TGCGCCAGCAGCCAAGGTAAGACGGTCGGGGGCGGGAGTAGCGCTAGTGAGCAGTTCTTC	CASSQGKTVGGGSSASEQFF
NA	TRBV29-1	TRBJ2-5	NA	TGCAGCGCGGGCCCTCAAGAGACCCAGTACTTC	CSAGPQETQYF
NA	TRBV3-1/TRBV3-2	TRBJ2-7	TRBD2	TGTGCCAGCAGCCAAGATTCCCTAGCGGGAGATGGGGCCTACGAGCAGTACTTC	CASSQDSLAGDGAYEQYF
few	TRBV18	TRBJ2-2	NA	TGTGCCAGCTCACCACAGGGGAGCACCGGGGAGCTGTTTTTT	CASSPQGSTGELFF
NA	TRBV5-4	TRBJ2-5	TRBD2	TGTGCCAGCAGCTTGGGGACTAGCGGGGACGTAGAGACCCAGTACTTC	CASSLGTSGDVETQYF
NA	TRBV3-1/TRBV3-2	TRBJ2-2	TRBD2	TGTGCCAGCAGCCAAGGAGGGGTACTAGCGGCGAACACCGGGGAGCTGTTTTTT	CASSQGGVLAANTGELFF
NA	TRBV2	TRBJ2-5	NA	TGTGCCAGCAGCGCCCCTCGTGGGGGCGGACAAGAGACCCAGTACTTC	CASSAPRGGGQETQYF
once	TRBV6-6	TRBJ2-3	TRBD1	TGTGCCAGCAGTTACGGGACAGGGGCAGATACGCAGTATTTT	CASSYGTGADTQYF
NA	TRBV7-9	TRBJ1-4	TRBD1	TGTGCCAGCAGCTCTTCGACAGGGACCGAAAAACTGTTTTTT	CASSSSTGTEKLFF
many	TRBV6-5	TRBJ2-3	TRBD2	TGTGCCAGCAGTTACAGGAGCGGGGGGGCCTCGGATACGCAGTATTTT	CASSYRSGGASDTQYF
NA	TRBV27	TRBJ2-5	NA	TGTGCCAGCAGTTTATTCTTTTGGGAGACCCAGTACTTC	CASSLFFWETQYF
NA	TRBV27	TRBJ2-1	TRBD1	TGTGCCAGCAGCCCGGGACAGGGAACATACAATGAGCAGTTCTTC	CASSPGQGTYNEQFF
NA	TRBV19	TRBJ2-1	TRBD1	TGTGCCAGTAGTATAGCTTGGACAGGATCAAATGAGCAGTTCTTC	CASSIAWTGSNEQFF
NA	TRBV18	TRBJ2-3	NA	TGTGCCAGCTCACCAGCGACAGATACGCAGTATTTT	CASSPATDTQYF
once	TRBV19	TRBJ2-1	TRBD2	TGTGCCAGTTGTCATAGCGGGAGCGCTGACAATGAGCAGTTCTTC	CASCHSGSADNEQFF
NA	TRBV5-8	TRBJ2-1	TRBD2	TGTGCCAGCAGCCCCGGGACTAGCGGGAGGGCAGATGAGCAGTTCTTC	CASSPGTSGRADEQFF